This T cell receptor beta chain was identified in a study of blood T cell repertoires in COVID-19. Overall study: The origin of the acute and convalescent COVID-19 samples was the United States, Italy and Spain. PBMCs, B-cell-depleted T cells, or T cells were the source of the cDNA or gDNA that made up the material.

This CDR3 spans 13 amino acids. Germline loops: CDR1 SGHTA, CDR2 FQGNSA. The junction had 5 bases not matched to a gene; V was cut back by 5 bases and J by 6 bases. Original methodology: The authors estimated nucleated cell counts from reference gene primer amplification. Libraries were prepared by immunoSEQ multiplex PCR; TCRdb keeps only in-frame clonotypes and omits some of them. The V and J calls and clone size come from that table; D and trimming were worked out from the DNA. The sample contains about 59,000 clones, about nine tenths of which appear only once. This TCR was sampled from an elderly man with acute or convalescent COVID-19. J is TRBJ2-3 and V is TRBV7-2; 7 nucleotides agree with TRBD1. The sequenced sample consisted of peripheral blood. CDR3 loop: CASSITGADTQYF. DNA of the CDR3: TGTGCCAGCAGCATCACAGGGGCGGATACGCAGTATTTT.